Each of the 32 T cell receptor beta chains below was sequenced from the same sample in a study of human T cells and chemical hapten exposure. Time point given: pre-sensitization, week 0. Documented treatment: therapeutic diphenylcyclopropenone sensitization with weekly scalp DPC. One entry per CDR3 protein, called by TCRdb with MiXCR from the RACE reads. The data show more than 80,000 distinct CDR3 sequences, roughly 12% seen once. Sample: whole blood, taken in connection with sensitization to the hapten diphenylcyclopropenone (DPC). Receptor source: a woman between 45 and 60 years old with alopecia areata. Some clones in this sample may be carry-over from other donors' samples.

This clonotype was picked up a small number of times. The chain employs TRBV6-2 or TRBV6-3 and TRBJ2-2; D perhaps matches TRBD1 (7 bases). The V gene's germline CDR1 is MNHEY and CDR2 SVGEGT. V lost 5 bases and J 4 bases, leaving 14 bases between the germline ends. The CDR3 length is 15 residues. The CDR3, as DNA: TGTGCCAGCAGTCCCCAGGGGGGAGGCACCGGGGAGCTGTTTTTT. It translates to CASSPQGGGTGELFF.

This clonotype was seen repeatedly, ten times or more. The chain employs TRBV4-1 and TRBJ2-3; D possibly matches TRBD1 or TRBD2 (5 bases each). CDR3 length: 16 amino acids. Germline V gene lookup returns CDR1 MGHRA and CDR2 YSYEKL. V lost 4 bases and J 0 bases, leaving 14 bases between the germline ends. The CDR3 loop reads CASSLRGRGSTDTQYF. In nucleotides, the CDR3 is TGCGCCAGCAGCCTGAGGGGAAGGGGCAGCACAGATACGCAGTATTTT.

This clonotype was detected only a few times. The CDR3 loop is CASSTRTVNNSPLHF. The DNA of the CDR3 is TGTGCCAGCAGTACCCGGACTGTGAATAATTCACCCCTCCACTTT. This chain links TRBV9 with TRBJ1-6; D remains unclear. The CDR3 runs to 15 residues. Trimming removed 5 bases at V and 5 bases at J, with 14 bases between. Germline CDR1 SGDLS, CDR2 YYNGEE.

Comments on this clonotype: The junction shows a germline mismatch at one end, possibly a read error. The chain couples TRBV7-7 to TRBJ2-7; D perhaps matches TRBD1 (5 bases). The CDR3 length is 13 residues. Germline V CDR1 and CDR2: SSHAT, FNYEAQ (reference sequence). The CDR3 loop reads CASSLVTDSEQYF. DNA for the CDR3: TGTGCTAGCAGCTTAGTGACAGATTCGGAGCAGTACTTC.

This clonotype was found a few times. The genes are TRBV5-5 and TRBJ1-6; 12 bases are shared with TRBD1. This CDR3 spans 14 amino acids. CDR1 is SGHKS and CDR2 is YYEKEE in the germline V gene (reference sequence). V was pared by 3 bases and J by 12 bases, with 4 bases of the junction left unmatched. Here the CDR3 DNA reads TGTGCCAGCAGCTGGGGGACAGGGGGCCTACCCCTCCACTTT. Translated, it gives CASSWGTGGLPLHF. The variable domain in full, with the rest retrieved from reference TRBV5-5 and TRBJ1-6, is DAGVTQSPTHLIKTRGQQVTLRCSPISGHKSVSWYQQVLGQGPQFIFQYYEKEERGRGNFPDRFSARQFPNYSSELNVNALLLGDSALYLCASSWGTGGLPLHFGNGTRLTVT.

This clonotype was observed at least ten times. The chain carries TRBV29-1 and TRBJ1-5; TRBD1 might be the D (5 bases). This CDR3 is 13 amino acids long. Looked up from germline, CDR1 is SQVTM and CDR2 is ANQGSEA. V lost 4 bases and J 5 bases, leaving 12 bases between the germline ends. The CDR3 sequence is CSVATGSDQPQHF. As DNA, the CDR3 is TGCAGCGTTGCCACAGGTTCTGATCAGCCCCAGCATTTT. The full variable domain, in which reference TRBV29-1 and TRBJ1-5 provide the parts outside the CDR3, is SAVISQKPSRDICQRGTSLTIQCQVDSQVTMMFWYRQQPGQSLTLIATANQGSEATYESGFVIDKFPISRPNLTFSTLTVSNMSPEDSSIYLCSVATGSDQPQHFGDGTRLSIL.

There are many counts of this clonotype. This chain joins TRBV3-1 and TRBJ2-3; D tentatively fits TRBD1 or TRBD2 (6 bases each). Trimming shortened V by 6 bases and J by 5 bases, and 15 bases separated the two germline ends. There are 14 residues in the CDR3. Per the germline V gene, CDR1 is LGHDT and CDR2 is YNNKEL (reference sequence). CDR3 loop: CASRFLGGIDTQYF. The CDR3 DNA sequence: TGTGCCAGCAGATTCTTGGGGGGCATAGATACGCAGTATTTT.

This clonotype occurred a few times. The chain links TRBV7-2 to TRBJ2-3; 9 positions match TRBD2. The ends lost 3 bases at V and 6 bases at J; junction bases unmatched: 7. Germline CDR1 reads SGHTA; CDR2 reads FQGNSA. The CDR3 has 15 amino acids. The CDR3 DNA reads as TGTGCCAGCAGCTTGTCTAGCGGGAATATCGATACGCAGTATTTT. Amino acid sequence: CASSLSSGNIDTQYF.

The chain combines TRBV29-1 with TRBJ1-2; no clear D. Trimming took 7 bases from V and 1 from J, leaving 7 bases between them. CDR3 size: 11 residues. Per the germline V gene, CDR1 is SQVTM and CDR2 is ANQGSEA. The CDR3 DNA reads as TGCAGCGCAAGGTTTAACTATGGCTACACCTTC. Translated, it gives CSARFNYGYTF.

The CDR3: CATSRERLGINEQFF. CDR3 nucleotides: TGTGCCACCAGCAGAGAACGACTAGGGATAAATGAGCAGTTCTTC. This sequence joins TRBV15 and TRBJ2-1; possibly TRBD2 for D (6 bases). The CDR3 totals 15 residues. V was clipped by 0 bases and J by 7 bases, with 13 bases between them. CDR1 and CDR2 from the germline V gene are LNHNV and YYDKDF (reference sequence).

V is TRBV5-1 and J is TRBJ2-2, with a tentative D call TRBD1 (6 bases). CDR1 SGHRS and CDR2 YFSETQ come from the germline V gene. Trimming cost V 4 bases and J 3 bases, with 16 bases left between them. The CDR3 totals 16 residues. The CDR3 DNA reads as TGCGCCAGCAGCACCAACCGGGACACTCACACCGGGGAGCTGTTTTTT. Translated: CASSTNRDTHTGELFF.

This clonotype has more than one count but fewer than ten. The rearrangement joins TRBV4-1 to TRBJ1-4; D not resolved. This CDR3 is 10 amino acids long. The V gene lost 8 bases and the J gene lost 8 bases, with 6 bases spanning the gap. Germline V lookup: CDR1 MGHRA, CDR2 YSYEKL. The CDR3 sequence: CASSAEKLFF. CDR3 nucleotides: TGCGCCAGCTCCGCGGAAAAACTGTTTTTT.

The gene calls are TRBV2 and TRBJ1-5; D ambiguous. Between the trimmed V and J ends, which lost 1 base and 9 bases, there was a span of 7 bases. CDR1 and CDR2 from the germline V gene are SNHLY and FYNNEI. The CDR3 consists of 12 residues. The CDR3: CASSEERMPQHF. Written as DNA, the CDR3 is TGTGCCAGCAGTGAAGAGAGAATGCCCCAGCATTTT.

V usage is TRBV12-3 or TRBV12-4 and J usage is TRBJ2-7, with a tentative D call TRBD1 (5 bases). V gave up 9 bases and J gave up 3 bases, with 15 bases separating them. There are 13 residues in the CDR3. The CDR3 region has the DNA TGTGCCAGTAGACAGCGCTCGGGCTACGAGCAGTACTTC. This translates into CASRQRSGYEQYF.

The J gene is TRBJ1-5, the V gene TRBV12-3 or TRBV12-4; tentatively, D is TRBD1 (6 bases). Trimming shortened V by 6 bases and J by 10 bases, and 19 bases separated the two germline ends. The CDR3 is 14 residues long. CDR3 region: CASSRGGTNSPQHF. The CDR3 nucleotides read TGTGCCAGCAGCCGGGGCGGGACAAATTCCCCCCAGCATTTT.

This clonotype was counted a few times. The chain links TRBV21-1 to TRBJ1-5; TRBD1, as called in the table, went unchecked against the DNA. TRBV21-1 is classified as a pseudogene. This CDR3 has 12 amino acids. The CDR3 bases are TGTGCCAGTCTGACAGGTTATCAGCCCCAGCATTTT. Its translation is CASLTGYQPQHF.

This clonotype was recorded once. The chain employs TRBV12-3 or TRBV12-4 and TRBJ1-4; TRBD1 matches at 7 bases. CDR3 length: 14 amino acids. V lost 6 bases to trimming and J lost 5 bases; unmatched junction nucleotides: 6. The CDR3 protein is CASSAGQMNEKLFF. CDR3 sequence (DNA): TGTGCCAGCAGCGCGGGACAGATGAATGAAAAACTGTTTTTT.

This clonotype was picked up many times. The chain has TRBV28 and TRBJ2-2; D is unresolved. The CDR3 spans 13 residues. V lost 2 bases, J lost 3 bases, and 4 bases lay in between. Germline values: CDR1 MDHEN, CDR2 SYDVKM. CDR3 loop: CASSLRDTGELFF. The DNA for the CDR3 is TGTGCCAGCAGTTTACGGGACACCGGGGAGCTGTTTTTT.

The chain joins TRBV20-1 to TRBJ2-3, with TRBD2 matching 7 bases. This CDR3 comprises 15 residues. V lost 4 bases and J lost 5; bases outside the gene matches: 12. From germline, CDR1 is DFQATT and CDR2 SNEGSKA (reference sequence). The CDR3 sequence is CSATGGAGILDTQYF. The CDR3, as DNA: TGCAGTGCTACCGGTGGAGCGGGGATTTTAGATACGCAGTATTTT.

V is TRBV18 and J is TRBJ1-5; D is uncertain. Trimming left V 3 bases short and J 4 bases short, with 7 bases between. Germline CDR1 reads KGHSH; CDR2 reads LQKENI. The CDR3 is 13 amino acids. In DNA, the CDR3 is TGTGCCAGCTCACCGCTAGAAAATCAGCCCCAGCATTTT. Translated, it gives CASSPLENQPQHF.

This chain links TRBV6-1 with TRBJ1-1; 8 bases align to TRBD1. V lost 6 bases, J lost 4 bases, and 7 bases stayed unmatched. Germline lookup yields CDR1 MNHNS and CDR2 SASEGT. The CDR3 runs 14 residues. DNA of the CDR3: TGTGCCAGCAGATTTACAGGGGGACGCACTGAAGCTTTCTTT. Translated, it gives CASRFTGGRTEAFF.

The CDR3 bases are TGTGCCAGCAGTTACGTGACAGGGCTTCAGCCCCAGCATTTT. This codes for CASSYVTGLQPQHF. The chain uses TRBV6-2 or TRBV6-3 and TRBJ1-5, with 7 bases fitting TRBD1. CDR3 size: 14 residues. V was clipped by 2 bases and J by 6 bases; unmatched bases: 4. Germline lookup yields CDR1 MNHEY and CDR2 SVGEGT.

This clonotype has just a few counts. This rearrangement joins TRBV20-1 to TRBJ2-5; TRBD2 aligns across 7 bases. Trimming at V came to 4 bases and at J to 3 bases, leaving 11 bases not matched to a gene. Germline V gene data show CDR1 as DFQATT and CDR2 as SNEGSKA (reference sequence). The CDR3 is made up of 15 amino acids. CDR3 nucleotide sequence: TGCAGTGCTATGGGGCTAGCGGAAGAAAAAGAGACCCAGTACTTC. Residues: CSAMGLAEEKETQYF.

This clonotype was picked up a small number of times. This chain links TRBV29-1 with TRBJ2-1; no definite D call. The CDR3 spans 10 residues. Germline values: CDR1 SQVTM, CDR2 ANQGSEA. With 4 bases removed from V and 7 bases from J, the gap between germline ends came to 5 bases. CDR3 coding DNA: TGCAGCGTTGCCCAGAATGAGCAGTTCTTC. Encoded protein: CSVAQNEQFF.

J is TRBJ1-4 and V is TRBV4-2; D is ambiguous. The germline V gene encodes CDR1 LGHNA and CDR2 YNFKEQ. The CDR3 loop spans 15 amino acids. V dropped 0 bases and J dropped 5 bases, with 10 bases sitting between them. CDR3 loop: CASSQETSGNEKLFF. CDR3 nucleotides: TGTGCCAGCAGCCAAGAAACCAGCGGGAATGAAAAACTGTTTTTT.

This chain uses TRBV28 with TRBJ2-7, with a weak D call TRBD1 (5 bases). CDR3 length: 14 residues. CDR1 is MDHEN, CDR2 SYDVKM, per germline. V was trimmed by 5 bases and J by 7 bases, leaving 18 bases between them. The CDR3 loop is CASSPALGQREQYF. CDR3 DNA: TGTGCCAGCAGTCCCGCCCTGGGGCAACGAGAGCAGTACTTC.

CDR3 DNA sequence: TGCGCCAGCAGCCCCTGGACGGGGAAAACTGATCGCAATGAGCAGTTCTTC. It specifies CASSPWTGKTDRNEQFF. The J gene is TRBJ2-1, the V gene TRBV5-1; TRBD2 might be the D (5 bases). Trimming removed 4 bases from V and 6 bases from J, with 23 bases in between. CDR3 length equals 17 residues. From germline, CDR1 is SGHRS and CDR2 YFSETQ.

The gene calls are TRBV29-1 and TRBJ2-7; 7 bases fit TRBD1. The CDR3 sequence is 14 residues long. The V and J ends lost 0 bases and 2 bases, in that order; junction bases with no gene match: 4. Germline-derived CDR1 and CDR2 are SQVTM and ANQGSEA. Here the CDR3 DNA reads TGCAGCGTTGAAGAGGTTGGACAGGCCTACGAGCAGTACTTC. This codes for CSVEEVGQAYEQYF.

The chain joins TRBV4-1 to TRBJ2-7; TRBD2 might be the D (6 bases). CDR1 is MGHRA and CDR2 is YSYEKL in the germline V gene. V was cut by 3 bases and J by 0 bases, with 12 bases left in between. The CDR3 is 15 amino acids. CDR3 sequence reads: CASSHGGADSYEQYF. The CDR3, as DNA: TGCGCCAGCAGCCATGGAGGGGCCGACTCCTACGAGCAGTACTTC.

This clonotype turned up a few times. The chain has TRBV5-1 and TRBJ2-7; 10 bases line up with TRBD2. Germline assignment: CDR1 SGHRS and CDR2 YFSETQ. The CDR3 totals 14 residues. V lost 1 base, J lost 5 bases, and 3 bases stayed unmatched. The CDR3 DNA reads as TGCGCCAGCAGCTTGACTAGCGGGGCCAACGAGCAGTACTTC. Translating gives CASSLTSGANEQYF.

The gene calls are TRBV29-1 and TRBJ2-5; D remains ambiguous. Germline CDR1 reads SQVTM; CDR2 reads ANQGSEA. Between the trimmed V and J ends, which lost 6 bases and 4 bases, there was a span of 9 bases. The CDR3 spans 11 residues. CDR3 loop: CSVLPRETQYF. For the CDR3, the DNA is TGCAGCGTCCTCCCGAGAGAGACCCAGTACTTC. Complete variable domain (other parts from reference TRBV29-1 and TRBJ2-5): SAVISQKPSRDICQRGTSLTIQCQVDSQVTMMFWYRQQPGQSLTLIATANQGSEATYESGFVIDKFPISRPNLTFSTLTVSNMSPEDSSIYLCSVLPRETQYFGPGTRLLVL.

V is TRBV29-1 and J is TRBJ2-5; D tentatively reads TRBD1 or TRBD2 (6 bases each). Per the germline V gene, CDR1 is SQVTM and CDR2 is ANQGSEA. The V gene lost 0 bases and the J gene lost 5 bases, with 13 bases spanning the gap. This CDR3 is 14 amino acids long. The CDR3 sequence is CSVEDEGGGETQYF. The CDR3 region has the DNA TGCAGCGTTGAAGATGAGGGGGGTGGCGAGACCCAGTACTTC. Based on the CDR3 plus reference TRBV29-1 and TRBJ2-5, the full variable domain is SAVISQKPSRDICQRGTSLTIQCQVDSQVTMMFWYRQQPGQSLTLIATANQGSEATYESGFVIDKFPISRPNLTFSTLTVSNMSPEDSSIYLCSVEDEGGGETQYFGPGTRLLVL.